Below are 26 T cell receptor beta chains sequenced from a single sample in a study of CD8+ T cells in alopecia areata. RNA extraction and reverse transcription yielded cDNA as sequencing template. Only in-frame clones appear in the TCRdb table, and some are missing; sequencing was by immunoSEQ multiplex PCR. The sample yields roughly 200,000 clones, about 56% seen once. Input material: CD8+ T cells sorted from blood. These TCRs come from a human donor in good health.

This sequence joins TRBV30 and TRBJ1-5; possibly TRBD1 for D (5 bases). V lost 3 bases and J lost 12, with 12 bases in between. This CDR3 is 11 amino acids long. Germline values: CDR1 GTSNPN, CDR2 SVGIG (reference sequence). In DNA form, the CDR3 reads TGTGCCTGGAGCGACGGGGACCACCAGCATTTT. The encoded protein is CAWSDGDHQHF.

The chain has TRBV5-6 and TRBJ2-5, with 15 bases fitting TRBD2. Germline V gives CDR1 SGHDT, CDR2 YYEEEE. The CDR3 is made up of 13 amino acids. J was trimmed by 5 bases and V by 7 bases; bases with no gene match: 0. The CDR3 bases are TGTGCCAGCGGGACTAGCGGGGGGGAGACCCAGTACTTC. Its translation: CASGTSGGETQYF.

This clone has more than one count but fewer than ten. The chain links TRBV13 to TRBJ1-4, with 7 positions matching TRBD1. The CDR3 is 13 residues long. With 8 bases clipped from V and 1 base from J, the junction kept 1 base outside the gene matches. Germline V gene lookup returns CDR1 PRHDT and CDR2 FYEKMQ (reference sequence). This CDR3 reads CASRQGTNEKLFF. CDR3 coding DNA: TGTGCCAGCCGACAGGGAACTAATGAAAAACTGTTTTTT. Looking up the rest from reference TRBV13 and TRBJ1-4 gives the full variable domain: AAGVIQSPRHLIKEKRETATLKCYPIPRHDTVYWYQQGPGQDPQFLISFYEKMQSDKGSIPDRFSAQQFSDYHSELNMSSLELGDSALYFCASRQGTNEKLFFGSGTQLSVL.

CDR3 in amino acids: CASTEGENEKLFF. CDR3 nucleotides: TGTGCCAGCACGGAGGGCGAGAATGAAAAACTGTTTTTT. This chain connects TRBV6-1 to TRBJ1-4; no firm D call. Germline CDR1 is MNHNS and CDR2 is SASEGT. This CDR3 is built from 13 residues. The V and J ends lost 7 bases and 5 bases respectively, with 11 bases between them.

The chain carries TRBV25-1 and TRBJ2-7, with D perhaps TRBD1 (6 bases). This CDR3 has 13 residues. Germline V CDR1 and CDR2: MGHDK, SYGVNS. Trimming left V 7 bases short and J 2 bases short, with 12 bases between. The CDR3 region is CASKGEYPYEQYF. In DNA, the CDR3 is TGTGCCAGCAAGGGGGAATACCCCTACGAGCAGTACTTC.

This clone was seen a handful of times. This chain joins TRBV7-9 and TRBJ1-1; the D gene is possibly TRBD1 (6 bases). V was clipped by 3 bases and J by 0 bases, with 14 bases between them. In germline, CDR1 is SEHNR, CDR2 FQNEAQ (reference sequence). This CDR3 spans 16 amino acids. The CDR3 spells CASSFAYRVLNTEAFF. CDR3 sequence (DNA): TGTGCCAGCAGCTTCGCCTACAGGGTATTGAACACTGAAGCTTTCTTT.

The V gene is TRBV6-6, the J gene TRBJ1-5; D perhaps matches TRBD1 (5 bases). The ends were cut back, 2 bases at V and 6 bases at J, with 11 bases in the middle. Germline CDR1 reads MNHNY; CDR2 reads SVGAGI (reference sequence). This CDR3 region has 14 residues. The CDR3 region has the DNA TGTGCCAGCAGTTACCGGCAGGGTTCTCAGCCCCAGCATTTT. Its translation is CASSYRQGSQPQHF.

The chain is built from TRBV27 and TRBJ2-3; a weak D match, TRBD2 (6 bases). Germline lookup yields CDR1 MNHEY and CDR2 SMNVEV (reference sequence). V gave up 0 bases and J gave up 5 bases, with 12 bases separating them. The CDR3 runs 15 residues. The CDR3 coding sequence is TGTGCCAGCAGTTTATCGGGGGGTTGGAGAGATACGCAGTATTTT. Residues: CASSLSGGWRDTQYF.

The CDR3 DNA reads as TGCAGCGTTGACAGCATGGCTATTACCGAAGCTTTCTTT. Protein sequence: CSVDSMAITEAFF. The gene calls are TRBV29-1 and TRBJ1-1, with D uncertain. Germline CDR1 SQVTM, CDR2 ANQGSEA. CDR3 length: 13 residues. V was pared by 3 bases and J by 8 bases, with 16 bases between.

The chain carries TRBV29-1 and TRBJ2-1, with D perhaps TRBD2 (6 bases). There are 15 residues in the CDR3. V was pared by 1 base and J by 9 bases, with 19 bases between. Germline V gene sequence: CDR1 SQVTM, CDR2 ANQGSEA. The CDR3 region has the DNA TGCAGCGTTGAAGCCCCTAGCGAGCCCCCGGCTGAGCAGTTCTTC. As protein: CSVEAPSEPPAEQFF.

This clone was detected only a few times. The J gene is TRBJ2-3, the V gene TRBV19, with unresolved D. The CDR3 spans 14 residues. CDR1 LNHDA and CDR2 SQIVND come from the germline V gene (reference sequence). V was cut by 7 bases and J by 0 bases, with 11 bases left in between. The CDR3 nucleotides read TGTGCCAGTATGTTGAGCATCAGCACAGATACGCAGTATTTT. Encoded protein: CASMLSISTDTQYF.

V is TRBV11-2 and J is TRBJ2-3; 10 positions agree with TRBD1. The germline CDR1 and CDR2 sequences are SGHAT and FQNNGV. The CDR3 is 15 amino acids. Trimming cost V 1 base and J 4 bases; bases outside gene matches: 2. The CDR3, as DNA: TGTGCCAGCAGCTTAGGGGACAGGGGAGCAGATACGCAGTATTTT. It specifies CASSLGDRGADTQYF.

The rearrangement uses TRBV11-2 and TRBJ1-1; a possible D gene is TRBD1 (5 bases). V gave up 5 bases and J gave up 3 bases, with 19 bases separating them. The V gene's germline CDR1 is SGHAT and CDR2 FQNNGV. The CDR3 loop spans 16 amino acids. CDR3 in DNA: TGTGCCAGCAGCCCCCAAAGGGGCTCAGGCCACACTGAAGCTTTCTTT. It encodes CASSPQRGSGHTEAFF. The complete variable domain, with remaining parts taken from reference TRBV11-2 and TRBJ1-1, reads EAGVAQSPRYKIIEKRQSVAFWCNPISGHATLYWYQQILGQGPKLLIQFQNNGVVDDSQLPKDRFSAERLKGVDSTLKIQPAKLEDSAVYLCASSPQRGSGHTEAFFGQGTRLTVV.

The CDR3 reads CSVGEGGTEAFF. The DNA of the CDR3 is TGCAGCGTGGGGGAGGGAGGCACTGAAGCTTTCTTT. The J gene is TRBJ1-1, the V gene TRBV29-1; D might be TRBD1 (5 bases). Germline V gives CDR1 SQVTM, CDR2 ANQGSEA. The germline V and J ends were trimmed by 6 bases and 4 bases, with 12 bases remaining between them. The CDR3 runs to 12 residues. Full variable domain (rest looked up from reference TRBV29-1 and TRBJ1-1): SAVISQKPSRDICQRGTSLTIQCQVDSQVTMMFWYRQQPGQSLTLIATANQGSEATYESGFVIDKFPISRPNLTFSTLTVSNMSPEDSSIYLCSVGEGGTEAFFGQGTRLTVV.

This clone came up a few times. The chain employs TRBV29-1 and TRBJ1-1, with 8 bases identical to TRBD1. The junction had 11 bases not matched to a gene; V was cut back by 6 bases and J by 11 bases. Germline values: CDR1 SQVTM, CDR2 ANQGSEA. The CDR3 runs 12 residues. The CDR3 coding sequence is TGCAGCGTGGCCGACAGGGGAGCTTACGCTTTCTTT. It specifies CSVADRGAYAFF.

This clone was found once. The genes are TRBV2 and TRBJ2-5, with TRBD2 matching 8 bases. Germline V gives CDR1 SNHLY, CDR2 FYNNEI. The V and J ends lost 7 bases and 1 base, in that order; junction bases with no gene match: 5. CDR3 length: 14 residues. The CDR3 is CASKLSGGQETQYF. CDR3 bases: TGTGCCAGCAAGTTAAGCGGGGGCCAAGAGACCCAGTACTTC.

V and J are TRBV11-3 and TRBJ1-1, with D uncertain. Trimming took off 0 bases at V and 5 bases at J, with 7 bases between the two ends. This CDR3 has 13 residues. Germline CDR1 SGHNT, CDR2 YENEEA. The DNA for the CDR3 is TGTGCCAGCAGCTTAGATCGCACAACTGAAGCTTTCTTT. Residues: CASSLDRTTEAFF.

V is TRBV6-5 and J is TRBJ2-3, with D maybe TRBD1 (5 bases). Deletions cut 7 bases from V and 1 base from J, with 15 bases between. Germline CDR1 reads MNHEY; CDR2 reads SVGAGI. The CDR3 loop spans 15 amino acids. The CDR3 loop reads CASTPLAGRTDTQYF. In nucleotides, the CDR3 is TGTGCCAGCACTCCGTTAGCAGGGCGCACAGATACGCAGTATTTT.

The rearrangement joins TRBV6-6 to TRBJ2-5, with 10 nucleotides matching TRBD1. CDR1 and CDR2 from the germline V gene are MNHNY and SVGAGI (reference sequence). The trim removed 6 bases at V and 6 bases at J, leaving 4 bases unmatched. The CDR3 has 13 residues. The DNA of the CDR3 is TGTGCCAGCAGCGACAGGGGGCGGAAGACCCAGTACTTC. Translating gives CASSDRGRKTQYF.

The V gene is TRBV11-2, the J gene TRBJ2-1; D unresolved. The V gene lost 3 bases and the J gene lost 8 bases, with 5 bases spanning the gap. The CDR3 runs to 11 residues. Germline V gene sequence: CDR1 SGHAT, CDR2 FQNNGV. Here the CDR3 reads CASSLSYEQFF. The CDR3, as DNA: TGTGCCAGCAGCTTGTCCTATGAGCAGTTCTTC.

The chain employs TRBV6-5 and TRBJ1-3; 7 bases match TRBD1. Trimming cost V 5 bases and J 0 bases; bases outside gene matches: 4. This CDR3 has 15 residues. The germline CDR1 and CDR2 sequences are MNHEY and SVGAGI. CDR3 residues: CASSRQGVSGNTIYF. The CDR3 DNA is TGTGCCAGCAGTCGACAGGGAGTCTCTGGAAACACCATATATTTT.

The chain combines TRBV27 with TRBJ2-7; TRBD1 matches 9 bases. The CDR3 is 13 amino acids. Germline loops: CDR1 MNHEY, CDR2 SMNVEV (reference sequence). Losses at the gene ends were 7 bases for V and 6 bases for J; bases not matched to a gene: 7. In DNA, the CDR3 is TGTGCCAGCACCCCCGGGACAGGGATCGAGCAGTACTTC. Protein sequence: CASTPGTGIEQYF.

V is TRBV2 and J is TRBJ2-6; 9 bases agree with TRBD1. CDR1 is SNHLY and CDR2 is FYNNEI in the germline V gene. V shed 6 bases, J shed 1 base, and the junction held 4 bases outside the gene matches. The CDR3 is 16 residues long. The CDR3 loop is CASSYGTGSGANVLTF. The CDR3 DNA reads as TGTGCCAGCAGCTACGGGACAGGGTCTGGGGCCAACGTCCTGACTTTC.

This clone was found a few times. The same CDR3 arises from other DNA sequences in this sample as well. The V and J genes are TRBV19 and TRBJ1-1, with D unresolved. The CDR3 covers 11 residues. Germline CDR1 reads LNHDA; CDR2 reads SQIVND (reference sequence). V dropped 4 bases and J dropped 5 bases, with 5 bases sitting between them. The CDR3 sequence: CASSTGTEAFF. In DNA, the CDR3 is TGTGCCAGTAGTACAGGTACTGAAGCTTTCTTT.

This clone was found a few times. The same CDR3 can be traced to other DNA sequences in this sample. CDR3 sequence reads: CSVPSNYGYTF. DNA for the CDR3: TGCAGCGTTCCCTCGAACTATGGCTACACCTTC. This chain connects TRBV29-1 to TRBJ1-2; the D is unclear. V was trimmed by 5 bases and J by 2 bases, leaving 6 bases between them. Germline CDR1 reads SQVTM; CDR2 reads ANQGSEA. CDR3 size: 11 residues. The full variable domain, with the rest looked up from reference TRBV29-1 and TRBJ1-2, is SAVISQKPSRDICQRGTSLTIQCQVDSQVTMMFWYRQQPGQSLTLIATANQGSEATYESGFVIDKFPISRPNLTFSTLTVSNMSPEDSSIYLCSVPSNYGYTFGSGTRLTVV.

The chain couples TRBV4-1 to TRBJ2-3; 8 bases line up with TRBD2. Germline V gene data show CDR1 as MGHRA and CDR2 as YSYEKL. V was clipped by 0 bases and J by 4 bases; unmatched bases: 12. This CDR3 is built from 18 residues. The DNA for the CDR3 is TGCGCCAGCAGCCAAGATAAGGGAGTTAGCGGGGTGTCAGATACGCAGTATTTT. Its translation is CASSQDKGVSGVSDTQYF.